This T cell receptor (beta chain) was obtained from a study of cytotoxic CD8 clonotypes in ibrutinib-treated CLL. Study information: Among responders, roughly 24 were partial and 2 complete; after median about 72 months, approximately 15 stayed remitted and 12 progressed.

Points on this clone: What it recognizes is unknown.

Notes on the study in general: Clonality was higher at baseline than in age-matched healthy donors and tracked circulating CD8+ T-cell counts. Few clonotypes were public, and these shrank or held steady under treatment. The study found clonality rose at ibrutinib response, then fell toward baseline at progression.

V shed 2 bases and J 3 bases; nucleotides not matched to a gene: 6. The germline gives CDR1 GTSNPN, CDR2 SVGIG (reference sequence). This CDR3 spans 15 amino acids. Using immunoSEQ multiplex PCR, the repertoire was profiled, and TCRdb retains in-frame clones only, with some absent. The table records approximately 280,000 clones, around 77% of them present only once. The receptor was derived from a human donor with chronic lymphocytic leukemia. The V gene is TRBV30, the J gene TRBJ2-2, with 7 bases aligning to TRBD1. Sequenced here: PBMCs, sampled at disease progression, from a patient treated with ibrutinib. The CDR3: CAWSRTGSHTGELFF. In DNA, the CDR3 is TGTGCCTGGAGTCGGACAGGCTCGCACACCGGGGAGCTGTTTTTT. Together with reference TRBV30 and TRBJ2-2, the CDR3 gives the full variable domain: SQTIHQWPATLVQPVGSPLSLECTVEGTSNPNLYWYRQAAGRGLQLLFYSVGIGQISSEVPQNLSASRPQDRQFILSSKKLLLSDSGFYLCAWSRTGSHTGELFFGEGSRLTVL.